This T cell receptor beta chain was sequenced for a study of blood T cell repertoires in COVID-19. Study in general: Samples came from the United States, Italy and Spain, spanning acute and convalescent COVID-19.

Profiling relied on immunoSEQ multiplex PCR, and the TCRdb table lists in-frame clones only, not all of them. The sample holds about 150,000 clones; 85% to 95% are singletons and the top ten take 0.45% to 0.65%. The receptor's source is a man aged 50-60 years with acute or convalescent COVID-19. Input material: peripheral blood.

The CDR3 loop reads CASSGGTGGYVTEAFF. CDR3 sequence (DNA): TGCGCCAGCAGCGGTGGGACAGGGGGTTATGTGACTGAAGCTTTCTTT. This sequence joins TRBV5-1 and TRBJ1-1; the match to TRBD1 covers 11 bases. V was pared by 4 bases and J by 5 bases, with 10 bases of the junction left unmatched. Germline V CDR1 and CDR2: SGHRS, YFSETQ. The CDR3 covers 16 residues.